The present T cell receptor (beta chain) was sequenced within a study of blood T cell repertoires in COVID-19. As for the study in general: The United States, Italy and Spain were the sources of the acute and convalescent COVID-19 samples.

Patients of the Seattle cohort, enrolled during active infection, were followed longitudinally. CDR3 length equals 16 residues. Germline CDR1 is MNHNS and CDR2 is SASEGT. V was clipped by 1 base and J by 4 bases, with 14 bases between them. Profiling relied on immunoSEQ multiplex PCR, and the TCRdb table lists in-frame clones only, not all of them. The sample yields around 300,000 clones, roughly nine tenths seen once. V gene TRBV6-1 combines with J gene TRBJ1-3; no clear D gene. Input material: peripheral blood. The TCR was taken from a woman aged 25 to 39 with COVID-19, enrolled during active disease. The CDR3 sequence is CASSEVRILRGNTIYF. The CDR3 DNA sequence: TGTGCCAGCAGTGAAGTGCGGATTCTTCGAGGAAACACCATATATTTT.